The following is a TCR beta chain sequence with its context. The source of the sample is a study of cytomegalovirus exposure and HLA in healthy donors. 60 Vbeta and 13 Jbeta primers were used in PCR. Assay: immunoSEQ multiplex PCR; the TCRdb copy retains only in-frame clones and omits some. The data contain some 100,000 clones, more than 65% of them singletons. Germline lookup yields CDR1 MNHEY and CDR2 SMNVEV (reference sequence). Trimming took 6 bases from V and 1 from J; bases not matched to a gene: 8. The CDR3 covers 16 residues. The rearrangement uses TRBV27 and TRBJ1-5; 8 nucleotides match TRBD1. The sequenced material came from PBMCs. This sequence originates from a woman aged 45-60 years in good health and CMV-seropositive. The CDR3 coding sequence is TGTGCCAGCAGGCCGGGGACAGGTAAAAGCAATCAGCCCCAGCATTTT. This gives the protein CASRPGTGKSNQPQHF.